The 30 T cell receptor beta chains below come from one sample, sequenced in a study of untreated major depressive disorder. Study-wide results and caveats: CD4+ T cells from depressed patients used TRBV05-01 (Vbeta 5.1) more often than controls.

No antigen is known for these receptors. Measured with immunoSEQ multiplex PCR; TCRdb has only the in-frame clones, and not every one. The sample consists of under 15,000 clones, around 90% of them appearing once. The sequencing sample was made of CD4+ T cells from PBMCs. Receptor source: a young man with major depressive disorder.

This clone was seen just once. The chain combines TRBV6-5 with TRBJ1-6; 7 positions agree with TRBD1. With V trimmed by 10 bases and J by 4 bases, 4 bases remained unmatched. This CDR3 has 13 residues. Germline values: CDR1 MNHEY, CDR2 SVGAGI. The CDR3 here is CATQGQYNSPLHF. DNA of the CDR3: TGTGCCACTCAGGGACAGTATAATTCACCCCTCCACTTT.

This clone appeared a few times. The rearrangement uses TRBV11-3 and TRBJ1-6; D ambiguous. Looked up from germline, CDR1 is SGHNT and CDR2 is YENEEA. Between the trimmed V and J ends, which lost 5 bases and 13 bases, there was a span of 15 bases. CDR3 length: 13 amino acids. The chain's CDR3 is CASSPRTDGPLHF. Here the CDR3 DNA reads TGTGCCAGCAGCCCTCGTACGGACGGGCCCCTCCACTTT.

The V and J genes are TRBV2 and TRBJ2-3; a weak D match, TRBD2 (6 bases). V shed 6 bases and J shed 3 bases, with 13 bases lying between them. Germline CDR1 SNHLY, CDR2 FYNNEI. This CDR3 contains 14 residues. The CDR3 loop is CASSDGLLTDTQYF. The CDR3 nucleotides read TGTGCCAGCAGCGACGGACTACTAACAGATACGCAGTATTTT.

The chain has TRBV7-8 and TRBJ2-5, with D maybe TRBD1 (6 bases). V gave up 1 base and J gave up 1 base, with 16 bases separating them. The CDR3 totals 17 residues. Germline V gene sequence: CDR1 SGHVS, CDR2 FQNEAQ. The CDR3: CASSLVSNTGPQETQYF. The DNA of the CDR3 is TGTGCCAGCAGCTTAGTATCCAATACAGGGCCCCAAGAGACCCAGTACTTC.

This rearrangement joins TRBV9 to TRBJ2-3, with D perhaps TRBD2 (6 bases). The CDR3 totals 14 residues. With 0 bases removed from V and 4 bases from J, the gap between germline ends came to 9 bases. Germline V lookup: CDR1 SGDLS, CDR2 YYNGEE. The CDR3 coding sequence is TGTGCCAGCAGCGTAGCTCGGGGGTCAGATACGCAGTATTTT. As protein: CASSVARGSDTQYF.

The rearrangement joins TRBV5-1 to TRBJ2-7; the D gene is possibly TRBD2 (6 bases). Germline V gene data show CDR1 as SGHRS and CDR2 as YFSETQ. This CDR3 is built from 14 residues. V dropped 0 bases and J dropped 3 bases, with 10 bases sitting between them. The CDR3 region has the DNA TGCGCCAGCAGCTTGGGCGGGGTTTTCTACGAGCAGTACTTC. Protein sequence: CASSLGGVFYEQYF.

The sample holds one count of this clone. V gene TRBV6-5 combines with J gene TRBJ2-1, with 9 bases fitting TRBD1. V lost 10 bases to trimming and J lost 3 bases; unmatched junction nucleotides: 7. The CDR3 loop spans 14 amino acids. Germline V gene lookup returns CDR1 MNHEY and CDR2 SVGAGI. In DNA form, the CDR3 reads TGTGCCATCGGGACAGGGTCGCTCTACAATGAGCAGTTCTTC. It codes for CAIGTGSLYNEQFF.

The chain uses TRBV15 and TRBJ2-5, with TRBD1 matching 7 bases. The germline gives CDR1 LNHNV, CDR2 YYDKDF (reference sequence). The CDR3 consists of 16 residues. Trimming cost V 1 base and J 5 bases; bases outside gene matches: 10. CDR3 DNA: TGTGCCACCAGCAGAGCACCGGACAGGCCGTGGGAGACCCAGTACTTC. This gives the protein CATSRAPDRPWETQYF.

The chain links TRBV5-4 to TRBJ1-1; D unresolved. Germline lookup yields CDR1 SGHNT and CDR2 YYREEE (reference sequence). V lost 0 bases and J 4 bases, leaving 7 bases between the germline ends. The length of the CDR3 is 13 residues. The chain's CDR3 is CASSLERSTEAFF. CDR3 coding DNA: TGTGCCAGCAGCTTGGAACGGAGCACTGAAGCTTTCTTT.

This chain links TRBV5-1 with TRBJ2-2; 7 positions match TRBD2. Germline V gives CDR1 SGHRS, CDR2 YFSETQ. The CDR3 runs to 16 residues. V shed 1 base and J 8 bases; nucleotides not matched to a gene: 11. CDR3 protein: CASSLPGLPSWGELFF. The DNA of the CDR3 is TGCGCCAGCAGCTTGCCGGGACTACCCTCTTGGGGGGAGCTGTTTTTT.

This chain links TRBV7-3 with TRBJ1-6; maybe TRBD1 (5 bases). The germline CDR1 and CDR2 sequences are SGHTA and FQGTGA. The CDR3 spans 15 residues. Deletions cut 2 bases from V and 6 bases from J, with 11 bases between. This chain's CDR3 is CASSLLAGTNSPLHF. In DNA form, the CDR3 reads TGTGCCAGCAGCTTACTTGCAGGGACTAATTCACCCCTCCACTTT.

The genes are TRBV6-1 and TRBJ2-3, with D tentatively TRBD1 (6 bases). Trimming removed 0 bases at V and 2 bases at J, with 12 bases between. This CDR3 comprises 16 residues. From germline, CDR1 is MNHNS and CDR2 SASEGT. The CDR3 DNA follows: TGTGCCAGCAGTGAAGCTAGGGGACAATTCACAGATACGCAGTATTTT. Translating it yields CASSEARGQFTDTQYF.

The chain has TRBV19 and TRBJ1-5; D may be TRBD1 (6 bases). The germline CDR1 and CDR2 sequences are LNHDA and SQIVND (reference sequence). This CDR3 region has 14 residues. With 3 bases removed from V and 7 bases from J, the gap between germline ends came to 13 bases. As DNA, the CDR3 is TGTGCCAGTAGTATCGGGACACCTTCCCAGCCCCAGCATTTT. It encodes CASSIGTPSQPQHF. The whole variable domain, remainder taken from reference TRBV19 and TRBJ1-5, is DGGITQSPKYLFRKEGQNVTLSCEQNLNHDAMYWYRQDPGQGLRLIYYSQIVNDFQKGDIAEGYSVSREKKESFPLTVTSAQKNPTAFYLCASSIGTPSQPQHFGDGTRLSIL.

The CDR3 protein is CASSGTFDTEAFF. The CDR3 bases are TGTGCCAGCAGTGGGACCTTTGACACTGAAGCTTTCTTT. The chain combines TRBV6-1 with TRBJ1-1; D is uncertain. V was shortened by 4 bases and J by 3 bases, with 9 bases between the two germline ends. Looked up from germline, CDR1 is MNHNS and CDR2 is SASEGT. CDR3 length: 13 residues.

This clone was observed a handful of times. This CDR3 is CASSFGLASDRETQYF. DNA of the CDR3: TGTGCCAGCAGCTTTGGACTAGCATCAGATCGAGAGACCCAGTACTTC. This chain joins TRBV7-9 and TRBJ2-5; 8 bases match TRBD2. Germline CDR1 reads SEHNR; CDR2 reads FQNEAQ (reference sequence). The CDR3 totals 16 residues. V dropped 3 bases and J dropped 4; count of bases not matched to a gene: 10.

V and J are TRBV19 and TRBJ1-6, with D uncertain. V was cut by 0 bases and J by 2 bases, with 17 bases left in between. The CDR3 is made up of 19 amino acids. The germline V gene has CDR1 LNHDA and CDR2 SQIVND (reference sequence). This CDR3 is CASSIDPASRKTYNSPLHF. CDR3 sequence (DNA): TGTGCCAGTAGTATAGATCCAGCTAGCAGGAAAACCTATAATTCACCCCTCCACTTT.

This chain uses TRBV19 with TRBJ2-1; D perhaps matches TRBD1 (6 bases). V dropped 4 bases and J dropped 0 bases, with 19 bases sitting between them. This CDR3 is built from 18 residues. Germline V CDR1 and CDR2: LNHDA, SQIVND (reference sequence). CDR3 sequence: CASSRAPIQGYSYNEQFF. The CDR3 DNA reads TGTGCCAGTAGTAGGGCTCCTATACAGGGATACTCCTACAATGAGCAGTTCTTC.

V is TRBV5-1 and J is TRBJ1-5; D gene unclear. Germline loops: CDR1 SGHRS, CDR2 YFSETQ. V was pared by 5 bases and J by 4 bases, with 10 bases between. This CDR3 has 13 amino acids. CDR3 sequence: CASRNGPNQPQHF. In DNA form, the CDR3 reads TGCGCCAGCAGAAACGGCCCTAATCAGCCCCAGCATTTT.

This rearrangement joins TRBV6-1 to TRBJ1-2; 10 nucleotides match TRBD1. The V segment lost 5 bases and the J segment 4 bases; nucleotides outside the gene matches: 4. CDR3 length: 14 residues. CDR1 is MNHNS and CDR2 is SASEGT in the germline V gene. Here the CDR3 reads CASSQTGGGYGYTF. The CDR3 DNA reads TGTGCCAGCAGTCAGACAGGGGGCGGCTATGGCTACACCTTC.

The chain couples TRBV30 to TRBJ2-3, with 7 bases identical to TRBD1. The germline V gene has CDR1 GTSNPN and CDR2 SVGIG (reference sequence). V was clipped by 2 bases and J by 1 base; unmatched bases: 6. This CDR3 has 15 residues. The CDR3 DNA is TGTGCCTGGAGTATGCCAGGGGGAGGCACAGATACGCAGTATTTT. Its translation: CAWSMPGGGTDTQYF.

The J gene is TRBJ1-2, the V gene TRBV25-1; D remains ambiguous. Trimming removed 8 bases from V and 4 bases from J, with 8 bases in between. The CDR3 length is 11 residues. Looked up from germline, CDR1 is MGHDK and CDR2 is SYGVNS. The CDR3 loop is CASPCGYGYTF. The CDR3 nucleotides are TGTGCCAGCCCCTGCGGCTATGGCTACACCTTC.

The gene calls are TRBV20-1 and TRBJ1-1, with D unclear. V was cut by 4 bases and J by 10 bases, with 13 bases left in between. Germline CDR1 and CDR2: DFQATT and SNEGSKA (reference sequence). The CDR3 extends over 11 amino acids. The CDR3 DNA follows: TGCAGTGCTAAGGTCGGGAGGGTAGCTTTCTTT. Its translation: CSAKVGRVAFF.

The gene calls are TRBV5-4 and TRBJ1-2; possibly TRBD1 for D (5 bases). V dropped 4 bases and J dropped 7 bases, with 8 bases sitting between them. CDR1 is SGHNT, CDR2 YYREEE, per germline (reference sequence). This CDR3 region has 11 residues. As DNA, the CDR3 is TGTGCCAGCAGCCCAGGGTTTGGCTACACCTTC. Amino acids: CASSPGFGYTF.

This chain links TRBV6-6 with TRBJ2-7; D is unclear. Germline CDR1 MNHNY, CDR2 SVGAGI (reference sequence). Trimming took off 0 bases at V and 5 bases at J, with 8 bases between the two ends. This CDR3 contains 13 residues. The CDR3 DNA follows: TGTGCCAGCAGTTACTCGACTTTCCACGAGCAGTACTTC. Protein product: CASSYSTFHEQYF.

The chain combines TRBV14 with TRBJ1-2, with D perhaps matching TRBD1 (5 bases). Trimming cost V 4 bases and J 14 bases, with 23 bases left between them. The germline V gene encodes CDR1 SGHDN and CDR2 FVKESK. The CDR3 consists of 14 residues. The CDR3, as DNA: TGTGCCAGCAGCCCCCGGGGGAGGGTCCCCTCAGAGACCTTC. Protein sequence: CASSPRGRVPSETF.

The rearrangement uses TRBV5-1 and TRBJ1-1; a weak D match, TRBD1 (5 bases). This CDR3 has 13 residues. Germline CDR1 is SGHRS and CDR2 is YFSETQ. Trimming removed 4 bases from V and 3 bases from J, with 10 bases in between. This CDR3 reads CASSLVGDTEAFF. The CDR3 nucleotides read TGCGCCAGCAGCCTGGTGGGGGACACTGAAGCTTTCTTT. The full variable domain, rest sourced from reference TRBV5-1 and TRBJ1-1, is KAGVTQTPRYLIKTRGQQVTLSCSPISGHRSVSWYQQTPGQGLQFLFEYFSETQRNKGNFPGRFSGRQFSNSRSEMNVSTLELGDSALYLCASSLVGDTEAFFGQGTRLTVV.

About this clone itself: Compared with germline, one end of the junction differs, possibly owing to a read error. This same CDR3 is encoded by further DNA sequences in the sample. The V and J genes are TRBV5-1 and TRBJ1-6, with D possibly TRBD1 on 5 matching bases. Per the germline V gene, CDR1 is SGHRS and CDR2 is YFSETQ. There are 15 residues in the CDR3. CDR3 sequence: CASSLGGAGDSPLHF. CDR3 sequence (DNA): TGCGCCAGCAGTTTGGGAGGGGCTGGGGATTCACCCCTCCACTTT.

The V and J genes are TRBV6-1 and TRBJ2-7; TRBD1 aligns across 10 bases. The CDR3 has 15 amino acids. In germline, CDR1 is MNHNS, CDR2 SASEGT. V lost 5 bases to trimming and J lost 3 bases; unmatched junction nucleotides: 7. CDR3 protein: CASSLRQGAIYEQYF. The CDR3 DNA sequence: TGTGCCAGCAGTTTAAGACAGGGGGCGATCTACGAGCAGTACTTC.

The V gene is TRBV5-6, the J gene TRBJ2-1; 7 bases map to TRBD1. The V segment lost 1 base and the J segment 4 bases; nucleotides outside the gene matches: 8. Per germline, CDR1 SGHDT and CDR2 YYEEEE. This CDR3 is 16 amino acids long. The CDR3 sequence is CASSLFATGIYNEQFF. The CDR3, as DNA: TGTGCCAGCAGCTTGTTTGCGACAGGGATATACAATGAGCAGTTCTTC.

This sequence joins TRBV4-1 and TRBJ1-6, with D perhaps TRBD1 (6 bases). CDR3 size: 15 residues. The germline gives CDR1 MGHRA, CDR2 YSYEKL. V lost 1 base to trimming and J lost 10 bases, with 14 bases between them. CDR3 sequence: CASSQGYREGSPLHF. The CDR3 bases are TGCGCCAGCAGCCAAGGATACAGGGAAGGGTCACCCCTCCACTTT.